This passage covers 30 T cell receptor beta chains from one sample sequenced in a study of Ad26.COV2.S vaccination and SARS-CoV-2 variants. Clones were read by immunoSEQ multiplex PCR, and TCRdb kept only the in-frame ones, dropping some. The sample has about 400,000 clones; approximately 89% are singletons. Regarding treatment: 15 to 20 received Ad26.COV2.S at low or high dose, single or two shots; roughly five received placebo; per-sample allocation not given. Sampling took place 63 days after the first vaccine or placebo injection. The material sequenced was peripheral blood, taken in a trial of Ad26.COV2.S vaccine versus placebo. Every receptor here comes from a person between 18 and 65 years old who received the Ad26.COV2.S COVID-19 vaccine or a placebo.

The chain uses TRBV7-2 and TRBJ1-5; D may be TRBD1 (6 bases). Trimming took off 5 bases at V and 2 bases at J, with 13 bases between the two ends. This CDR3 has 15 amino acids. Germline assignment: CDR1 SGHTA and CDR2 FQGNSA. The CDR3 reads CASSPTGTGNQPQHF. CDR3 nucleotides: TGTGCCAGCAGCCCCACAGGGACCGGCAATCAGCCCCAGCATTTT.

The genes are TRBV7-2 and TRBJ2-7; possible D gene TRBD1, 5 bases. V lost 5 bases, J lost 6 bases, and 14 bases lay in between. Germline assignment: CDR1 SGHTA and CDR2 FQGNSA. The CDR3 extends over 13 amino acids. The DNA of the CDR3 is TGTGCCAGCAGCCTGGGCAGGGTAGGCGAGCAGTACTTC. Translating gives CASSLGRVGEQYF.

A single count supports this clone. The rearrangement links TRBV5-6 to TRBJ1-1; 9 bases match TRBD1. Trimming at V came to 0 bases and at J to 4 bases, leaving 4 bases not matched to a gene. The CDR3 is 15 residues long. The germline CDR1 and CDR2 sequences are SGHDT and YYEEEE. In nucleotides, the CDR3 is TGTGCCAGCAGCTTGGTGGGACAGGGCGGCACTGAAGCTTTCTTT. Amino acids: CASSLVGQGGTEAFF.

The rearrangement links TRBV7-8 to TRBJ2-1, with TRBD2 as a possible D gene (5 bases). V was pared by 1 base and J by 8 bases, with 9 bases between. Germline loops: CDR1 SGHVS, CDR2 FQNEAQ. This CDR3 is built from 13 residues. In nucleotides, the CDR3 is TGTGCCAGCAGCTTAGTGACGAGGGATGAGCAGTTCTTC. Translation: CASSLVTRDEQFF.

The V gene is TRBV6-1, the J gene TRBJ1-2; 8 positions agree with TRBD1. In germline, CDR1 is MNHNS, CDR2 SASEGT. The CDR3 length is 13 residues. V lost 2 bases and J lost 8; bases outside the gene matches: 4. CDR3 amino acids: CASSEQGAEGYTF. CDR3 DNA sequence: TGTGCCAGCAGTGAACAGGGGGCGGAAGGCTACACCTTC.

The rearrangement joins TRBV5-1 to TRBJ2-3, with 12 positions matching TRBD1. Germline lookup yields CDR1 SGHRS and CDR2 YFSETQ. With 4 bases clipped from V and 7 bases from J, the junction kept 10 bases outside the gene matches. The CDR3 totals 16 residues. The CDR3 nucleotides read TGCGCCAGCAGCGACTGGGGACAGGGGGCTAGGAATACGCAGTATTTT. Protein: CASSDWGQGARNTQYF.

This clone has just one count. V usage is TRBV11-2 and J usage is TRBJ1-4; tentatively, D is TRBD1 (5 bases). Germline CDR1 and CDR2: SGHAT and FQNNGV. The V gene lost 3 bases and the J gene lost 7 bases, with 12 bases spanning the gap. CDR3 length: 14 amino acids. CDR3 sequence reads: CASSLGRAAEKLFF. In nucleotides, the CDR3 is TGTGCCAGCAGCTTGGGCAGGGCGGCTGAAAAACTGTTTTTT. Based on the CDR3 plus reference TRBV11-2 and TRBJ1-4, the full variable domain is EAGVAQSPRYKIIEKRQSVAFWCNPISGHATLYWYQQILGQGPKLLIQFQNNGVVDDSQLPKDRFSAERLKGVDSTLKIQPAKLEDSAVYLCASSLGRAAEKLFFGSGTQLSVL.

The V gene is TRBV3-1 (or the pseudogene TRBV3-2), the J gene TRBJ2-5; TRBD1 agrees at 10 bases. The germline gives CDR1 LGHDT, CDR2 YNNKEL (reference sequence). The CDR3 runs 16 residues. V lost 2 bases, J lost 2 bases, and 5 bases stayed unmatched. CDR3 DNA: TGTGCCAGCAGCCAACCCGGGACAGGGGTACAAGAGACCCAGTACTTC. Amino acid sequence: CASSQPGTGVQETQYF.

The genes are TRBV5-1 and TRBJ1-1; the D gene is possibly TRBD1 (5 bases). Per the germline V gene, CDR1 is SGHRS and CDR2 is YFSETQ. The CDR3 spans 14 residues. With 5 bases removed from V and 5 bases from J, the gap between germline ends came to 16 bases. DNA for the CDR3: TGCGCCAGCAGGATCGGCAGGGAGAGGACTGAAGCTTTCTTT. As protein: CASRIGRERTEAFF.

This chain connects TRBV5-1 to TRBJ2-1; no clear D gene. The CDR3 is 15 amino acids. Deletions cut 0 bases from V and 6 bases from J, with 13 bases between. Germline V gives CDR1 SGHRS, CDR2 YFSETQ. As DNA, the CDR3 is TGCGCCAGCAGCTTGGCCGGCTCCGCAAGCAATGAGCAGTTCTTC. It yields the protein CASSLAGSASNEQFF.

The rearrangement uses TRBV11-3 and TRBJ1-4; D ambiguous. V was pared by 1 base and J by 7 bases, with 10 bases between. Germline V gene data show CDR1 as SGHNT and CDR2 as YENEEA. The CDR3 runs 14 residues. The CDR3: CASSLGAASEKLFF. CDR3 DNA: TGTGCCAGCAGCTTAGGTGCCGCAAGTGAAAAACTGTTTTTT.

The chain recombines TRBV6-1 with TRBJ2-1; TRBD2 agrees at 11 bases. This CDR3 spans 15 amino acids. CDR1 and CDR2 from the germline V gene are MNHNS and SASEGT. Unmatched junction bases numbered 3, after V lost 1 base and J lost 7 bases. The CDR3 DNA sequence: TGTGCCAGCAGTGAAGGACTAGCGGGATGGAATGAGCAGTTCTTC. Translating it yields CASSEGLAGWNEQFF.

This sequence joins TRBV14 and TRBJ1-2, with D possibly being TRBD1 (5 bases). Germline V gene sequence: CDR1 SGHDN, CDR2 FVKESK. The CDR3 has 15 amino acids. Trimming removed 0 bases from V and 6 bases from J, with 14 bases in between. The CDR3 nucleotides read TGTGCCAGCAGCCAAGAGGGGCGGGCAGTGGATGGCTACACCTTC. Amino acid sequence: CASSQEGRAVDGYTF.

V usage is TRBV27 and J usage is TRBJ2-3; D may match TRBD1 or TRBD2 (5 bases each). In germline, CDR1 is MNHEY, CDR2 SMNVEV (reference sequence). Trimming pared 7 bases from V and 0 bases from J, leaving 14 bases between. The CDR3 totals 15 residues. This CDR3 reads CASTPQGRSTDTQYF. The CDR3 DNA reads TGTGCCAGCACCCCCCAGGGACGAAGCACAGATACGCAGTATTTT.

CDR3 sequence: CASSIVSDRDADQPQHF. The CDR3 DNA reads TGTGCCAGTAGTATAGTCTCGGACAGGGATGCGGATCAGCCCCAGCATTTT. The chain couples TRBV19 to TRBJ1-5; 8 positions agree with TRBD1. The CDR3 is made up of 17 amino acids. CDR1 and CDR2 from the germline V gene are LNHDA and SQIVND (reference sequence). Unmatched junction bases numbered 10, after V lost 1 base and J lost 5 bases.

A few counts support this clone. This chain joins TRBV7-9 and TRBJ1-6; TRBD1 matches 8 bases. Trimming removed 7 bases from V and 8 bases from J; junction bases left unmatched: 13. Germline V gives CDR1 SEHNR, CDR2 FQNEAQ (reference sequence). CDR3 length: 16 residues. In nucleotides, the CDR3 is TGTGCCAGCAACAAATGGGGAGGACAGGGAGATTCACCCCTCCACTTT. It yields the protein CASNKWGGQGDSPLHF. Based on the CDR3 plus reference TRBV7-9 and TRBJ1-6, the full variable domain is DTGVSQNPRHKITKRGQNVTFRCDPISEHNRLYWYRQTLGQGPEFLTYFQNEAQLEKSRLLSDRFSAERPKGSFSTLEIQRTEQGDSAMYLCASNKWGGQGDSPLHFGNGTRLTVT.

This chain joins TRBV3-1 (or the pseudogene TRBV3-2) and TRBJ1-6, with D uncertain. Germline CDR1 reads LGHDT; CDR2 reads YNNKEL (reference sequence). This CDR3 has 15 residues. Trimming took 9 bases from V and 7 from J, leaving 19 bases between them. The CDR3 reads CASSHTGVRNSPLHF. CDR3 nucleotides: TGTGCCAGTTCCCACACCGGAGTACGGAATTCACCCCTCCACTTT.

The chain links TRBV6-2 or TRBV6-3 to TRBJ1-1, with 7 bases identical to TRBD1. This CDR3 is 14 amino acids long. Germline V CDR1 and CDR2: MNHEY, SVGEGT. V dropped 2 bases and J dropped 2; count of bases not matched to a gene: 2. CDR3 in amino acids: CASSYDRANTEAFF. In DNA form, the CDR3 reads TGTGCCAGCAGTTACGACAGGGCAAACACTGAAGCTTTCTTT.

In nucleotides, the CDR3 is TGTGCCAGTAGTAGGACAGGAGATAATTCACCCCTCCACTTT. Protein sequence: CASSRTGDNSPLHF. V is TRBV19 and J is TRBJ1-6; TRBD1 agrees at 7 bases. Germline lookup yields CDR1 LNHDA and CDR2 SQIVND (reference sequence). Germline trimming cut 4 bases from V and 5 bases from J; bases unmatched to any gene: 2. This CDR3 is built from 14 residues.

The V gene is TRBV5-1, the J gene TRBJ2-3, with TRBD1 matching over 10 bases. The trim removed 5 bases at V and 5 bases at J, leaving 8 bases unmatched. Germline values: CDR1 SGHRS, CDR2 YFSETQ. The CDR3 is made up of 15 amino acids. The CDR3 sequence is CASSLDRGRGDTQYF. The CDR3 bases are TGCGCCAGCAGTTTAGACAGGGGGCGCGGAGATACGCAGTATTTT.

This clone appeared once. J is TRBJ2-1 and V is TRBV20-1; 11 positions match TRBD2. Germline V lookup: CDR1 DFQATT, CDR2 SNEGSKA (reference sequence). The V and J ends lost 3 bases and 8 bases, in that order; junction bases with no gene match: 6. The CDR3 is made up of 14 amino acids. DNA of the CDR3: TGCAGTGCTAGTAAAGGTAGCGGGAGGGATGAGCAGTTCTTC. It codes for CSASKGSGRDEQFF.

CDR3 sequence reads: CASSLGGSLSTDTQYF. CDR3 coding DNA: TGTGCCAGCAGCTTAGGAGGTAGCCTAAGCACAGATACGCAGTATTTT. The chain recombines TRBV7-9 with TRBJ2-3; D is undetermined. This CDR3 contains 16 residues. Trimming took off 1 base at V and 0 bases at J, with 11 bases between the two ends. CDR1 is SEHNR and CDR2 is FQNEAQ in the germline V gene (reference sequence).

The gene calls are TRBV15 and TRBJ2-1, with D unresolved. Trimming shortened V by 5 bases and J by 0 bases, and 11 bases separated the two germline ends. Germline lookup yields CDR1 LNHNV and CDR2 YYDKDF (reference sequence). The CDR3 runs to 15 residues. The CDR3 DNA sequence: TGTGCCACCAGCTGGACCCTAGACTCCTACAATGAGCAGTTCTTC. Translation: CATSWTLDSYNEQFF.

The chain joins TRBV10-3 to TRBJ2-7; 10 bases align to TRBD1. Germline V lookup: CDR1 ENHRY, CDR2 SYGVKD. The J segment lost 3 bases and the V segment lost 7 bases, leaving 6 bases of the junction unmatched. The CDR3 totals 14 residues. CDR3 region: CAITPGTGVYEQYF. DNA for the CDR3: TGTGCCATCACCCCGGGGACAGGGGTCTACGAGCAGTACTTC.

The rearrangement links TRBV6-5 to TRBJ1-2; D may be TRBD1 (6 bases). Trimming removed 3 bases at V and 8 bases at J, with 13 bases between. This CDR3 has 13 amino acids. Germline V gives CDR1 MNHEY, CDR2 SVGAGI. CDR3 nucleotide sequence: TGTGCCAGCAGTTATACGACAGGAGCGGGCTACACCTTC. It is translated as CASSYTTGAGYTF.

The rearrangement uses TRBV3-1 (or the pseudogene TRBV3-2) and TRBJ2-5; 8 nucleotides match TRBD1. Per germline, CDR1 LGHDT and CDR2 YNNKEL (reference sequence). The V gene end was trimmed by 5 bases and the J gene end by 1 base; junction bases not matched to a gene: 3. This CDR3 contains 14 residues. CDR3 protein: CASSLTGAQETQYF. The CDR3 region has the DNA TGTGCCAGCAGCTTGACAGGGGCCCAAGAGACCCAGTACTTC.

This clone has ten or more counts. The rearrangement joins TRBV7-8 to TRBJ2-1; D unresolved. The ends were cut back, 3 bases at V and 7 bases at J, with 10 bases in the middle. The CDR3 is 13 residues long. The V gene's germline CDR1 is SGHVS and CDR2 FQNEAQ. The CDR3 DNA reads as TGTGCCAGCAGCTTGAGTCGTGGGAATGAGCAGTTCTTC. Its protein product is CASSLSRGNEQFF. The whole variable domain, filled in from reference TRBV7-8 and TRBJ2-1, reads GAGVSQSPRYKVAKRGQDVALRCDPISGHVSLFWYQQALGQGPEFLTYFQNEAQLDKSGLPSDRFFAERPEGSVSTLKIQRTQQEDSAVYLCASSLSRGNEQFFGPGTRLTVL.

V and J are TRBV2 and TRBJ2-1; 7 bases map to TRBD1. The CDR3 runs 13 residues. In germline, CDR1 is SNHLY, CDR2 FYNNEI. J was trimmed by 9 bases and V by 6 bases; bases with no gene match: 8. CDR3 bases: TGTGCCAGCAGCGTTGACAGGGTTTCTGAGCAGTTCTTC. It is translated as CASSVDRVSEQFF.

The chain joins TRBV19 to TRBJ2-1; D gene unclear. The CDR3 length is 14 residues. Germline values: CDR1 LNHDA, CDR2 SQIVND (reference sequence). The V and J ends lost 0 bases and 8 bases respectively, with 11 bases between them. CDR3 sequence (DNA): TGTGCCAGTAGTATAGATCGGATGCGGCATGAGCAGTTCTTC. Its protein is CASSIDRMRHEQFF.

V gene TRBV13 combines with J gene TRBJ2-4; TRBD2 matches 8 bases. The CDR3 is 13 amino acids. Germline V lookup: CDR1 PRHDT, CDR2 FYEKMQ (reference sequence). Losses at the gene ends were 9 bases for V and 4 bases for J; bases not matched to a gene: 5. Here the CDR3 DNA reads TGTGCCAGTACCTCGGGGGGGAAAAACATTCAGTACTTC. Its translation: CASTSGGKNIQYF.